These 23 T cell receptor beta chains came from one sample sequenced in a study of CD4 T cells in relation to SARS-CoV-2 and coronaviruses. The data were produced by immunoSEQ multiplex PCR, yet TCRdb's version contains in-frame clones alone and is incomplete. The table lists approximately 25,000 clones, about four fifths of them singletons. No antigen has been identified for these receptors. Before the COVID-19 pandemic, during about 2010-2018, CD4+ T cells were taken from unexposed donors. After roughly ten days of culture, CD4+ T cells were isolated. The sequenced material came from CD4+ T cells from PBMCs, cultured in vitro. The source of these receptors is a human donor in good health.

This chain uses TRBV2 with TRBJ1-2, with TRBD1 matching 7 bases. Trimming at V came to 7 bases and at J to 5 bases, leaving 7 bases not matched to a gene. Germline assignment: CDR1 SNHLY and CDR2 FYNNEI. This CDR3 comprises 13 residues. This CDR3 reads CASTGTVQYGYTF. DNA of the CDR3: TGTGCCAGCACCGGGACAGTTCAATATGGCTACACCTTC.

The rearrangement links TRBV19 to TRBJ2-1; D possibly matches TRBD1 or TRBD2 (5 bases each). Germline loops: CDR1 LNHDA, CDR2 SQIVND (reference sequence). The CDR3 extends over 16 amino acids. The V and J ends lost 3 bases and 4 bases respectively, with 16 bases between them. The CDR3 reads CASSISGTGIYNEQFF. In nucleotides, the CDR3 is TGTGCCAGTAGTATTTCCGGGACGGGGATTTACAATGAGCAGTTCTTC. Looking up the rest from reference TRBV19 and TRBJ2-1 gives the full variable domain: DGGITQSPKYLFRKEGQNVTLSCEQNLNHDAMYWYRQDPGQGLRLIYYSQIVNDFQKGDIAEGYSVSREKKESFPLTVTSAQKNPTAFYLCASSISGTGIYNEQFFGPGTRLTVL.

The chain couples TRBV18 to TRBJ2-1; 13 bases are a match to TRBD2. The trim removed 6 bases at V and 5 bases at J, leaving 10 bases unmatched. CDR1 is KGHSH, CDR2 LQKENI, per germline. The CDR3 runs 17 residues. The CDR3 sequence is CASSVRTSGGPNNEQFF. The CDR3 nucleotides read TGTGCCAGCTCTGTCCGGACTAGCGGGGGACCGAACAATGAGCAGTTCTTC.

The sample holds one count of this clone. The V and J genes are TRBV11-2 and TRBJ2-1, with 7 nucleotides matching TRBD2. The CDR3 is 15 amino acids. The trim removed 5 bases at V and 6 bases at J, leaving 10 bases unmatched. The germline gives CDR1 SGHAT, CDR2 FQNNGV. In DNA, the CDR3 is TGTGCCAGCAGCCCCCCCGGGGGGAACCTCAATGAGCAGTTCTTC. This codes for CASSPPGGNLNEQFF.

This clone was picked up one time. V and J are TRBV7-2 and TRBJ1-2; D is possibly TRBD1 (5 bases). There are 13 residues in the CDR3. V lost 1 base and J lost 6, with 9 bases in between. Germline CDR1 and CDR2: SGHTA and FQGNSA. The CDR3, as DNA: TGTGCCAGCAGCTTAGGCAGGGTTGATGGCTACACCTTC. This sequence encodes CASSLGRVDGYTF.

The V and J genes are TRBV3-1 (or the pseudogene TRBV3-2) and TRBJ1-1; D remains unclear. The CDR3 spans 15 residues. V was clipped by 2 bases and J by 0 bases, with 10 bases between them. Germline CDR1 and CDR2: LGHDT and YNNKEL (reference sequence). CDR3 sequence: CASSQLGFMNTEAFF. The CDR3 nucleotides read TGTGCCAGCAGCCAATTAGGTTTTATGAACACTGAAGCTTTCTTT.

This sequence joins TRBV4-3 and TRBJ2-1; D is unclear. Trimming stripped 0 bases from V and 10 bases from J, with 16 bases between. Germline lookup yields CDR1 LGHNA and CDR2 YSLEER. CDR3 length: 15 amino acids. The CDR3 bases are TGCGCCAGCAGCCAAGACTCCACTACTGAGAACGAGCAGTTCTTC. Translation: CASSQDSTTENEQFF.

This clone occurred a few times. The chain uses TRBV27 and TRBJ1-5; 10 bases fit TRBD1. Trimming took 6 bases from V and 5 from J; bases not matched to a gene: 4. This CDR3 contains 14 residues. The germline V gene has CDR1 MNHEY and CDR2 SMNVEV (reference sequence). The CDR3 loop is CASSADRGDQPQHF. In DNA form, the CDR3 reads TGTGCCAGCAGCGCGGACAGGGGGGATCAGCCCCAGCATTTT.

The chain links TRBV7-9 to TRBJ2-7, with D perhaps TRBD2 (6 bases). The CDR3 is made up of 15 amino acids. Germline V gene lookup returns CDR1 SEHNR and CDR2 FQNEAQ (reference sequence). V was clipped by 0 bases and J by 0 bases, with 9 bases between them. The CDR3 loop is CASSLAPGLSYEQYF. CDR3 sequence (DNA): TGTGCCAGCAGCTTAGCCCCGGGACTCTCCTACGAGCAGTACTTC. Full variable domain (missing parts from reference TRBV7-9 and TRBJ2-7): DTGVSQNPRHKITKRGQNVTFRCDPISEHNRLYWYRQTLGQGPEFLTYFQNEAQLEKSRLLSDRFSAERPKGSFSTLEIQRTEQGDSAMYLCASSLAPGLSYEQYFGPGTRLTVT.

The chain joins TRBV6-5 to TRBJ1-1; maybe TRBD1 (5 bases). The V and J ends lost 4 bases and 11 bases respectively, with 11 bases between them. The CDR3 runs to 11 residues. Germline V lookup: CDR1 MNHEY, CDR2 SVGAGI. Here the CDR3 DNA reads TGTGCCAGCAGTTCGAGCGGGGGGGCTTTCTTT. Translated, it gives CASSSSGGAFF.

V is TRBV9 and J is TRBJ1-6; D is perhaps TRBD1 (5 bases). CDR1 SGDLS and CDR2 YYNGEE come from the germline V gene. With 4 bases removed from V and 6 bases from J, the gap between germline ends came to 14 bases. The CDR3 has 15 amino acids. In DNA, the CDR3 is TGTGCCAGCAGCCCTAGGGGATCGGCTAATTCACCCCTCCACTTT. Its protein product is CASSPRGSANSPLHF.

This chain's CDR3 is CASRPDSTDTQYF. CDR3 DNA: TGTGCCAGCAGACCGGACAGCACAGATACGCAGTATTTT. The rearrangement uses TRBV12-3 or TRBV12-4 and TRBJ2-3; D gene uncertain. The length of the CDR3 is 13 residues. Trimming removed 6 bases at V and 0 bases at J, with 7 bases between.

The J gene is TRBJ1-2, the V gene TRBV6-5; 7 nucleotides match TRBD1. The CDR3 covers 14 residues. V shed 5 bases, J shed 4 bases, and the junction held 7 bases outside the gene matches. Germline V gene sequence: CDR1 MNHEY, CDR2 SVGAGI. CDR3 coding DNA: TGTGCCAGCAGTACGGGACAGCAAGTCTATGGCTACACCTTC. Its translation: CASSTGQQVYGYTF.

The chain uses TRBV10-3 and TRBJ2-1; D perhaps matches TRBD1 (6 bases). The CDR3 totals 14 residues. V lost 4 bases, J lost 6 bases, and 13 bases lay in between. Looked up from germline, CDR1 is ENHRY and CDR2 is SYGVKD. The CDR3 is CAISVVTGTNEQFF. CDR3 DNA sequence: TGTGCCATCAGTGTAGTAACAGGGACCAATGAGCAGTTCTTC.

The chain employs TRBV6-2 or TRBV6-3 and TRBJ1-5; TRBD1 agrees at 8 bases. Germline CDR1 MNHEY, CDR2 SVGEGT. CDR3 length equals 15 residues. The J segment lost 6 bases and the V segment lost 6 bases, leaving 10 bases of the junction unmatched. This CDR3 is CASSPPGTGIQPQHF. The CDR3 DNA reads TGTGCCAGCAGCCCCCCCGGGACAGGCATTCAGCCCCAGCATTTT.

The sample holds one count of this clone. The rearrangement links TRBV11-2 to TRBJ2-1, with D perhaps matching TRBD1 (5 bases). V was shortened by 7 bases and J by 4 bases, with 17 bases between the two germline ends. Germline V lookup: CDR1 SGHAT, CDR2 FQNNGV. The CDR3 is made up of 15 amino acids. CDR3: CASTPLRGLYNEQFF. The CDR3 region has the DNA TGTGCCAGCACCCCCCTTAGGGGCCTGTACAATGAGCAGTTCTTC.

A word on this clone: The sample has other DNA sequences that encode this CDR3 too. The chain joins TRBV5-6 to TRBJ1-3, with D perhaps TRBD1 (5 bases). The germline V and J ends were trimmed by 0 bases and 4 bases, with 8 bases remaining between them. Germline CDR1 reads SGHDT; CDR2 reads YYEEEE. The CDR3 is 14 amino acids. Here the CDR3 DNA reads TGTGCCAGCAGCTTGGGAGGGGCGGGAAACACCATATATTTT. Encoded protein: CASSLGGAGNTIYF.

This chain joins TRBV5-1 and TRBJ1-3; D unresolved. CDR1 and CDR2 (germline): SGHRS, YFSETQ. The V and J ends lost 0 bases and 0 bases respectively, with 13 bases between them. This CDR3 has 17 amino acids. DNA of the CDR3: TGCGCCAGCAGCTTGGCCGACAACCCGAGCTCTGGAAACACCATATATTTT. Amino acids: CASSLADNPSSGNTIYF.

This clone was detected once. This sequence joins TRBV21-1 and TRBJ1-4. TRBV21-1 corresponds to a pseudogene. The CDR3 is 14 amino acids. CDR3 in DNA: TGTGCCAGCAGCACAGGAAGGGCGAGCGAAAAACTGTTTTTT. Protein product: CASSTGRASEKLFF.

This chain's CDR3 is CASSPVGGTEAFF. CDR3 nucleotide sequence: TGCGCCAGCAGCCCGGTGGGGGGAACTGAAGCTTTCTTT. This sequence joins TRBV5-1 and TRBJ1-1; perhaps TRBD1 as D (5 bases). The germline V and J ends were trimmed by 4 bases and 5 bases, with 12 bases remaining between them. CDR1 SGHRS and CDR2 YFSETQ come from the germline V gene. The length of the CDR3 is 13 residues.

The chain combines TRBV28 with TRBJ1-3; no reliable D call. Germline loops: CDR1 MDHEN, CDR2 SYDVKM. The V and J ends lost 6 bases and 0 bases respectively, with 15 bases between them. The CDR3 is made up of 16 amino acids. CDR3 in amino acids: CASRTSWSLSGNTIYF. DNA of the CDR3: TGTGCCAGCAGGACCTCCTGGTCTCTCTCTGGAAACACCATATATTTT.

The chain has TRBV27 and TRBJ2-5; 10 positions match TRBD1. There are 19 residues in the CDR3. Per the germline V gene, CDR1 is MNHEY and CDR2 is SMNVEV (reference sequence). V trimming: 5 bases; J trimming: 5 bases; junction bases outside the gene matches: 20. The CDR3 reads CASSALGQGFWQSWETQYF. CDR3 bases: TGTGCCAGCAGTGCTTTGGGACAGGGGTTCTGGCAATCGTGGGAGACCCAGTACTTC.

The genes are TRBV27 and TRBJ2-2; 10 bases are shared with TRBD2. CDR3 length equals 18 residues. Germline CDR1 and CDR2: MNHEY and SMNVEV (reference sequence). J lost 5 bases, V lost 4 bases, and 13 bases had no gene match. The CDR3 sequence: CASSSRGRGAGGTGELFF. The CDR3 coding sequence is TGTGCCAGCAGTTCACGGGGGCGAGGAGCGGGAGGGACCGGGGAGCTGTTTTTT.